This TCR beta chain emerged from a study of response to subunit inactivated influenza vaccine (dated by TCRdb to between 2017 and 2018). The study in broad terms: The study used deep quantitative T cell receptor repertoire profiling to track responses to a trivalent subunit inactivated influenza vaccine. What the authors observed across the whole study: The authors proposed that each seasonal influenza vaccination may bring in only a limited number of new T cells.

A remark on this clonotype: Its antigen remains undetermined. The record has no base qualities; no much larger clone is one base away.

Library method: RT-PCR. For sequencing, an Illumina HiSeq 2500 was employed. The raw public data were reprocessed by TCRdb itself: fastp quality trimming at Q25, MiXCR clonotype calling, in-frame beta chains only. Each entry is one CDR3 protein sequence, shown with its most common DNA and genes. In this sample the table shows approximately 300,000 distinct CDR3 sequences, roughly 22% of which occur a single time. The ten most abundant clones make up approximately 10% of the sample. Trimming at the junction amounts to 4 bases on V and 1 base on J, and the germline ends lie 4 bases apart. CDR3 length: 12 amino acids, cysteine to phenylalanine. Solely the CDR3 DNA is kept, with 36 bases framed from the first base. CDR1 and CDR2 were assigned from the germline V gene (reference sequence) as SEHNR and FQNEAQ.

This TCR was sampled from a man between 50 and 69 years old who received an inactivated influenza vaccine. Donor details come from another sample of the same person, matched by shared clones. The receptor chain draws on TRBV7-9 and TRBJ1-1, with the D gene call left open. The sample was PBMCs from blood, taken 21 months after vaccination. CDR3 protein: CASSYTNTEAFF. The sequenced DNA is TGTGCCAGCAGCTACACGAACACTGAAGCTTTCTTT.